This record covers a single T cell receptor (beta chain). Its antigen is not known. Combining a sample-barcoded 5' primer with a J-beta primer mix, a second PCR ran for about 7 to 12 cycles. MiXCR was run by TCRdb on the 5' RACE reads, yielding one entry per CDR3 protein. This sample has hundreds of thousands of distinct CDR3 sequences; less than 40% occur once, and the top ten carry approximately 15%. The CDR3 has 15 residues. The germline V and J ends were trimmed by 7 bases and 1 base, with 15 bases remaining between them. This sample was included in a study of blood T cells in healthy people across ages. Study-wide context: Roughly one uniquely barcoded beta molecule per two T cells was captured. Overall study findings and caveats: Strong correlation was found linking TCR beta diversity to naive T cell percentage.

Sequencing was done on a sample of blood. V usage is TRBV12-3 or TRBV12-4 and J usage is TRBJ2-3, with D unclear. The origin of this receptor is a woman aged 80 or over in good health. The CDR3 sequence is CASTDDRVRTDTQYF. The CDR3 region has the DNA TGTGCCAGCACCGACGACCGAGTTCGCACAGATACGCAGTATTTT.